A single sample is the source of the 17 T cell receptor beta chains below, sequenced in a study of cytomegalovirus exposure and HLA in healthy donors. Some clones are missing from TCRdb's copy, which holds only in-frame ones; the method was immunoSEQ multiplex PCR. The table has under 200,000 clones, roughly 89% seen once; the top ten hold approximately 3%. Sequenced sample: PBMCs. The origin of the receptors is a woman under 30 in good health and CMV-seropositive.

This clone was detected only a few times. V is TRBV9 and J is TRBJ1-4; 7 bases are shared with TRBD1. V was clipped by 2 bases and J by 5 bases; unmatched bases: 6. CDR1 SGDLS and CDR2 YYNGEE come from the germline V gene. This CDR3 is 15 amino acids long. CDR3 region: CASSVIGTANEKLFF. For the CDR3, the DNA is TGTGCCAGCAGCGTGATTGGGACAGCAAATGAAAAACTGTTTTTT.

This CDR3 reads CASGLVRGGPYEQYF. DNA for the CDR3: TGTGCTAGTGGTTTGGTACGGGGGGGCCCCTACGAGCAGTACTTC. The J gene is TRBJ2-7, the V gene TRBV12-5, with 8 bases aligning to TRBD2. CDR1 and CDR2 from the germline V gene are LGHNT and FRNRAP. This CDR3 is built from 15 residues. V shed 0 bases, J shed 2 bases, and the junction held 3 bases outside the gene matches. The full variable domain, rest sourced from reference TRBV12-5 and TRBJ2-7, is DARVTQTPRHKVTEMGQEVTMRCQPILGHNTVFWYRQTMMQGLELLAYFRNRAPLDDSGMPKDRFSAEMPDATLATLKIQPSEPRDSAVYFCASGLVRGGPYEQYFGPGTRLTVT.

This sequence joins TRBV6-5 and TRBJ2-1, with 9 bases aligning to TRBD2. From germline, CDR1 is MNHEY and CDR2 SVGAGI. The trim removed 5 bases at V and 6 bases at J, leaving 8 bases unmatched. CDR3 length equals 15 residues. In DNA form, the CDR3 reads TGTGCCAGCAGTCTAGCGGGAAAGGGAATCAATGAGCAGTTCTTC. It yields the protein CASSLAGKGINEQFF.

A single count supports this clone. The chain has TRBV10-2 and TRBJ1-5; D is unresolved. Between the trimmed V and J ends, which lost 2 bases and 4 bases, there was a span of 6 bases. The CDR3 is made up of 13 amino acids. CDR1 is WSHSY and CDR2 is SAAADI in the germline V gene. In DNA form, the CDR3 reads TGCGCCAGCAGTGAGGTCGGGAATCAGCCCCAGCATTTT. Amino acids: CASSEVGNQPQHF.

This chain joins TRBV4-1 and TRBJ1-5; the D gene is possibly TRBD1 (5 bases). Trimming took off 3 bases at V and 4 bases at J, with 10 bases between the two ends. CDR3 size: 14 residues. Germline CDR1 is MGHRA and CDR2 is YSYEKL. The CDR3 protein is CASSHPDSNQPQHF. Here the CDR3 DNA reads TGCGCCAGCAGCCACCCTGACAGTAATCAGCCCCAGCATTTT.

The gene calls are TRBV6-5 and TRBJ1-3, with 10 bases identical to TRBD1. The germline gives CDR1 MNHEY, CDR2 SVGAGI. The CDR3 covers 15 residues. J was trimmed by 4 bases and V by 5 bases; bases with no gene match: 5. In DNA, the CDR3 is TGTGCCAGCAGTCGACAGGGGGCTTCAGGAAACACCATATATTTT. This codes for CASSRQGASGNTIYF.

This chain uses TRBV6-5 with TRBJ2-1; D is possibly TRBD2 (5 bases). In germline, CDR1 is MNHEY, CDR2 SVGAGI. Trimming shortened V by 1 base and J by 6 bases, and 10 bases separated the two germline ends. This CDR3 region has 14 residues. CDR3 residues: CASSYFPGLNEQFF. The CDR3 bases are TGTGCCAGCAGTTACTTCCCTGGACTCAATGAGCAGTTCTTC.

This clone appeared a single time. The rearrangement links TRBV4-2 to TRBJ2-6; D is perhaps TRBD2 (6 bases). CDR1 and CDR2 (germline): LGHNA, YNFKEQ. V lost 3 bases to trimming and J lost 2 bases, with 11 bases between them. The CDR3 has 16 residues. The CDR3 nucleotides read TGTGCCAGCAGCCAGATAGCGGTAACTGGGGCCAACGTCCTGACTTTC. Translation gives CASSQIAVTGANVLTF.

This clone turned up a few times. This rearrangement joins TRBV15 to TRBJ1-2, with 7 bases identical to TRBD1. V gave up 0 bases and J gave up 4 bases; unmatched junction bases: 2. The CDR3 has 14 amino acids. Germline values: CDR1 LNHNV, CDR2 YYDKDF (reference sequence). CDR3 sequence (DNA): TGTGCCACCAGCAGAGATACAGGGGTCTATGGCTACACCTTC. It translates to CATSRDTGVYGYTF.

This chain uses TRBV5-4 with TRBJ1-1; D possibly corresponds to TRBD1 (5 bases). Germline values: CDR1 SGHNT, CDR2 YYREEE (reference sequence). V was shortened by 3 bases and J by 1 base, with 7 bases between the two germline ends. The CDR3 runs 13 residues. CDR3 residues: CASSWGPNTEAFF. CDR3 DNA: TGTGCCAGCAGCTGGGGCCCGAACACTGAAGCTTTCTTT.

CDR3 residues: CASNSYGTAKQYF. CDR3 nucleotides: TGTGCCAGCAATTCTTACGGGACAGCAAAGCAGTACTTC. V is TRBV6-5 and J is TRBJ2-7, with 7 bases fitting TRBD1. Losses at the gene ends were 7 bases for V and 8 bases for J; bases not matched to a gene: 11. Per germline, CDR1 MNHEY and CDR2 SVGAGI. There are 13 residues in the CDR3.

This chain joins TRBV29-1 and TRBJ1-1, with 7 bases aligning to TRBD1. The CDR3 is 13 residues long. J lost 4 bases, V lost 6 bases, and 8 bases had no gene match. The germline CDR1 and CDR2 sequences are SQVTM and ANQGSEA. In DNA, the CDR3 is TGCAGCGTGGGGGACAGTTGGAGCACTGAAGCTTTCTTT. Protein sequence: CSVGDSWSTEAFF.

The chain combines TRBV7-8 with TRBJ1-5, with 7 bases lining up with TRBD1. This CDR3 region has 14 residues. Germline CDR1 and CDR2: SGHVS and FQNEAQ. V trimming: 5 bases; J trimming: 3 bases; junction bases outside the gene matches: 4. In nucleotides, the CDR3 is TGTGCCAGCAGCCTAGACAGGGTCAATCAGCCCCAGCATTTT. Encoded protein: CASSLDRVNQPQHF.

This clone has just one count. CDR3 bases: TGTGCCAGCAGCCTAAAGACAGGAGGAACTGAAGCTTTCTTT. It specifies CASSLKTGGTEAFF. The chain uses TRBV14 and TRBJ1-1; a weak D match, TRBD1 (6 bases). The V end was cut by 4 bases, the J end by 5 bases, with 14 bases between. Germline CDR1 is SGHDN and CDR2 is FVKESK. The CDR3 sequence is 14 residues long.

This CDR3 is CASRTIPWGGQYF. CDR3 coding DNA: TGTGCCAGCAGGACTATTCCCTGGGGGGGGCAGTATTTT. This sequence joins TRBV6-4 and TRBJ2-3; 7 bases line up with TRBD2. The ends lost 6 bases at V and 11 bases at J; junction bases unmatched: 11. CDR3 length: 13 amino acids. Germline assignment: CDR1 MRHNA and CDR2 SNTAGT.

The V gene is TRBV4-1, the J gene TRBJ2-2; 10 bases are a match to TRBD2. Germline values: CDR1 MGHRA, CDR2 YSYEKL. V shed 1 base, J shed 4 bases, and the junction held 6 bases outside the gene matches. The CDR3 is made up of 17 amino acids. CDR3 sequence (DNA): TGCGCCAGCAGCCAAGGAACTAGCGGGGACCTCACCGGGGAGCTGTTTTTT. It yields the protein CASSQGTSGDLTGELFF.

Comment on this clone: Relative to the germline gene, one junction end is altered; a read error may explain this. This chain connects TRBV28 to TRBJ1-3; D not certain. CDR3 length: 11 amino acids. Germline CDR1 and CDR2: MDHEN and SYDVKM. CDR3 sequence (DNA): TGTGCCAGCAGCTCGACACGCAGGTCGGCCTTT. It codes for CASSSTRRSAF.